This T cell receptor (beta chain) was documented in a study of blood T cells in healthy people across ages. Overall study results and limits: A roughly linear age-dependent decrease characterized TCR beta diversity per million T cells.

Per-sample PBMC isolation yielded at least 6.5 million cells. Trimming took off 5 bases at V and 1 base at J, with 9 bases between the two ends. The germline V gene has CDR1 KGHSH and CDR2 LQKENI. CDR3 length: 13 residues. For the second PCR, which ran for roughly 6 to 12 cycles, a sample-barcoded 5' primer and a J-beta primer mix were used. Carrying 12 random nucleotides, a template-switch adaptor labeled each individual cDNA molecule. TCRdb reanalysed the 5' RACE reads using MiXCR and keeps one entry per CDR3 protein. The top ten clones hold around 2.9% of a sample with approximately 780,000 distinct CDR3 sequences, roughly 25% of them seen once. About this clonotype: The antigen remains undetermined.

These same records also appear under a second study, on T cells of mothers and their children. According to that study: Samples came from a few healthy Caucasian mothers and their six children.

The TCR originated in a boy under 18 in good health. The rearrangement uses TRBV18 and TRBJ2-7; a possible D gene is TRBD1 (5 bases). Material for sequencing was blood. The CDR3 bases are TGTGCCAGCTCAACGACAGATTCCTACGAGCAGTACTTC. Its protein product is CASSTTDSYEQYF.